One and the same sample provided the 15 T cell receptor beta chains below, sequenced in a study of response to subunit inactivated influenza vaccine. Each CDR3 protein is one row after TCRdb ran MiXCR on the RT-PCR reads. The table lists 500,000 to 650,000 distinct CDR3 sequences, 6% to 9% of them singletons. Sample: PBMCs from blood, taken roughly 24 months after vaccination. These receptor sequences come from a man in his fifties or sixties who received an inactivated influenza vaccine.

The chain recombines TRBV20-1 with TRBJ2-7, with 13 bases that match TRBD2. This CDR3 has 19 amino acids. Germline V lookup: CDR1 DFQATT, CDR2 SNEGSKA (reference sequence). J was trimmed by 3 bases and V by 6 bases; bases with no gene match: 20. The CDR3 nucleotides read TGCAGTGCGCAGGACAGGGCCGGGACTAGCGGGACCTTCAGCTACGAGCAGTACTTC. Encoded protein: CSAQDRAGTSGTFSYEQYF.

This clonotype was counted between two and nine times. V gene TRBV7-9 combines with J gene TRBJ2-5; D gene uncertain. Germline CDR1 is SEHNR and CDR2 is FQNEAQ (reference sequence). This CDR3 has 15 residues. Trimming shortened V by 0 bases and J by 2 bases, and 10 bases separated the two germline ends. The CDR3 sequence is CASSLAQVIQETQYF. The DNA for the CDR3 is TGTGCCAGCAGCTTAGCCCAGGTGATACAAGAGACCCAGTACTTC.

The chain carries TRBV10-3 and TRBJ2-5, with D possibly matching TRBD2 (5 bases). CDR1 ENHRY and CDR2 SYGVKD come from the germline V gene. V was cut by 3 bases and J by 2 bases, with 16 bases left in between. The CDR3 is 16 residues long. In DNA form, the CDR3 reads TGTGCCATCAGTGATGTTGGGAGAACTCGACAAGAGACCCAGTACTTC. Translation gives CAISDVGRTRQETQYF.

At least ten counts were recorded for this clonotype. In DNA form, the CDR3 reads TGTGCCAGCAGCGCGAGCGGGAGAATTTACGAGCAGTACTTC. Amino acid sequence: CASSASGRIYEQYF. V usage is TRBV7-9 and J usage is TRBJ2-7; 8 bases match TRBD2. J was trimmed by 4 bases and V by 5 bases; bases with no gene match: 7. The CDR3 spans 14 residues. Germline V gene sequence: CDR1 SEHNR, CDR2 FQNEAQ (reference sequence).

Ten or more counts support this clonotype. The chain combines TRBV21-1 with TRBJ2-3; the listed D gene, TRBD2, was not tested against the DNA. TRBV21-1 is given as a pseudogene. CDR3 length: 17 residues. CDR3 sequence: CASSKAETSGGTDTQYF. CDR3 sequence (DNA): TGTGCCAGCAGCAAGGCCGAGACTAGCGGAGGCACAGATACGCAGTATTTT.

The chain is built from TRBV2 and TRBJ2-5; no reliable D call. V was shortened by 5 bases and J by 4 bases, with 11 bases between the two germline ends. The germline V gene encodes CDR1 SNHLY and CDR2 FYNNEI. This CDR3 has 13 residues. The CDR3 sequence: CASSWTLRETQYF. The CDR3, as DNA: TGTGCCAGCAGTTGGACCCTGCGAGAGACCCAGTACTTC.

This chain uses TRBV6-1 with TRBJ2-5; 7 nucleotides align to TRBD1. CDR3 length: 15 amino acids. V was clipped by 6 bases and J by 2 bases; unmatched bases: 9. CDR1 and CDR2 from the germline V gene are MNHNS and SASEGT. The CDR3, as DNA: TGTGCCAGCAGGGCTAACCCGGGACAGCAAGAGACCCAGTACTTC. Translating it yields CASRANPGQQETQYF.

The sample holds many counts of this clonotype. This chain joins TRBV6-1 and TRBJ1-2; TRBD1 agrees at 9 bases. With V trimmed by 10 bases and J by 8 bases, 17 bases remained unmatched. The CDR3 consists of 15 residues. CDR1 and CDR2 from the germline V gene are MNHNS and SASEGT. This CDR3 is CATNRQGGSLGGYTF. CDR3 sequence (DNA): TGTGCCACCAACCGACAGGGGGGCAGTCTGGGAGGCTACACCTTC.

The rearrangement links TRBV7-8 to TRBJ1-5; 8 bases are shared with TRBD1. J lost 6 bases, V lost 1 base, and 8 bases had no gene match. Germline V gene data show CDR1 as SGHVS and CDR2 as FQNEAQ. CDR3 length: 16 amino acids. CDR3 loop: CASSLVGTGRTQPQHF. CDR3 DNA sequence: TGTGCCAGCAGCTTAGTGGGGACAGGTAGGACTCAGCCCCAGCATTTT.

This clonotype was counted between two and nine times. This rearrangement joins TRBV4-1 to TRBJ2-7; D gene unclear. CDR1 is MGHRA, CDR2 YSYEKL, per germline. Trimming removed 0 bases from V and 3 bases from J, with 12 bases in between. This CDR3 has 15 residues. The CDR3 coding sequence is TGCGCCAGCAGCCAAGAGGTAGCAGGATTCTACGAGCAGTACTTC. It codes for CASSQEVAGFYEQYF.

This chain links TRBV7-2 with TRBJ2-7, with 10 bases matching TRBD2. The CDR3 is 16 amino acids. Germline V gives CDR1 SGHTA, CDR2 FQGNSA. Trimming at V came to 5 bases and at J to 6 bases, leaving 13 bases not matched to a gene. CDR3 in amino acids: CASSPAASSGSGEQYF. The DNA of the CDR3 is TGTGCCAGCAGCCCGGCCGCTTCTAGCGGGAGCGGCGAGCAGTACTTC.

This clonotype was seen ten or more times. J is TRBJ1-5 and V is TRBV7-2, with 7 bases lining up with TRBD1. CDR1 SGHTA and CDR2 FQGNSA come from the germline V gene. The CDR3 covers 13 residues. V was pared by 5 bases and J by 7 bases, with 5 bases of the junction left unmatched. As DNA, the CDR3 is TGTGCCAGCAGCCTACAGGGGTACCAGCCCCAGCATTTT. Amino acid sequence: CASSLQGYQPQHF.

The V call is TRBV4-3, the J call TRBJ2-2; 9 nucleotides line up with TRBD1. V lost 5 bases and J lost 7; bases outside the gene matches: 5. Germline assignment: CDR1 LGHNA and CDR2 YSLEER. The CDR3 extends over 14 amino acids. This CDR3 reads CASSSDRGFGELFF. The CDR3 DNA follows: TGCGCCAGCAGCTCCGACAGGGGGTTCGGGGAGCTGTTTTTT.

This chain uses TRBV18 with TRBJ2-7, with a possible D match to TRBD1 (6 bases). V shed 0 bases and J shed 6 bases, with 9 bases lying between them. The CDR3 has 13 amino acids. From germline, CDR1 is KGHSH and CDR2 LQKENI. This chain's CDR3 is CASSPPGRGEQYF. The CDR3 bases are TGTGCCAGCTCACCACCGGGCAGGGGCGAGCAGTACTTC.

This clonotype was counted ten times or more. This chain links TRBV6-5 with TRBJ2-7; no firm D call. V was pared by 2 bases and J by 0 bases, with 8 bases between. The germline gives CDR1 MNHEY, CDR2 SVGAGI. The CDR3 contains 14 residues. The CDR3 bases are TGTGCCAGCAGTTACGGATTTAGCTCCTACGAGCAGTACTTC. This encodes CASSYGFSSYEQYF.